The source of this T cell receptor (beta chain) is a study of blood T cell repertoires in COVID-19 (dated by TCRdb to about 2020). The study in broad terms: The collaborator samples originated in the United States, Italy and Spain and spanned the acute and convalescent phases of COVID-19. The material from the prospective study consisted of cDNA or gDNA derived from T cells, B-cell-depleted T cells, or PBMCs. Deeply sampled blood TCRbeta repertoires from subjects exposed to, actively infected with, or recovered from COVID-19 were included in the dataset. The repertoires were released in a freely available public database meant as a resource for research on the immune response to SARS-CoV-2. Samples came from the ongoing ImmuneRACE study (first 160 participants) plus 1,254 subjects from 6 global collaborators. Sample metadata almost always included a de-identified subject ID, COVID-19 status, age in years and sex. HLA class I and class II types, where available, came from metadata supplied by the sample provider rather than from assay-based typing.

The germline V gene sets CDR1 to ENHRY and CDR2 to SYGVKD. The CDR3, cysteine through phenylalanine, is 16 amino acids long. The read is trimmed to its CDR3 DNA, 48 bases read in frame from base 1. V ends up 3 bases short and J 1 base short, with an unmatched junction base count of 6. The study at large found these results: The quantity of clinical and demographic metadata differed by source and by participant and was supplied without curation.

Participants in the prospective study were aged about 18 to 100 years, lived in 20 to 30 United States geographic areas, and enrolled through a virtual design. To assign participants to cohorts, the prospective study relied on clinical history that participants themselves reported in a screening survey and a study questionnaire. In the prospective study, mobile phlebotomists collected whole blood, serum and a nasopharyngeal or oropharyngeal swab from each participant. Over an approximately 2-month period, participants in the prospective study had the option of providing additional blood draws and questionnaires. Before DNA extraction, prospective study blood samples were shipped either frozen or at room temperature. In this sample, this clone turned up once. Its target antigen remains unknown. Nothing much larger sits one base from this clone, and base qualities are not available. The immunoSEQ Assay, a bias-controlled multiplex PCR, was used to amplify TCRbeta CDR3 regions from genomic DNA. As for the original processing: The number of nucleated cells in each sample was estimated from the amplification of reference gene primers within the assay. To quantify the absolute abundance of each unique TCRbeta CDR3 rearrangement, sequence reads were collapsed and filtered. For each sample, productive Simpson clonality was calculated as the square root of Simpson's diversity index across productive rearrangements. What TCRdb holds here is the immuneACCESS table cut down to in-frame rearrangements. Part of the clones is not present; checked against another copy, under half of the missing clones reflect an unresolved V gene, and the others are unexplained. V and J calls and clone size are copied from that table; D and trimming were computed from the DNA. The sample table holds fewer than 200,000 clones, of which roughly 87% were seen once. Roughly 1.2% of the sample goes to the ten largest clones.

This receptor was obtained from a human donor with acute COVID-19. The donor label of this sample is uncertain. The sample consisted of PBMCs or T cells enriched from blood (not recorded which). The V and J genes are TRBV10-3 and TRBJ1-3, with TRBD1 identical over 7 junction bases. The CDR3 protein is CAISEGGGASGNTIYF. The sequenced DNA is TGTGCCATCAGTGAAGGAGGGGGCGCGTCTGGAAACACCATATATTTT.